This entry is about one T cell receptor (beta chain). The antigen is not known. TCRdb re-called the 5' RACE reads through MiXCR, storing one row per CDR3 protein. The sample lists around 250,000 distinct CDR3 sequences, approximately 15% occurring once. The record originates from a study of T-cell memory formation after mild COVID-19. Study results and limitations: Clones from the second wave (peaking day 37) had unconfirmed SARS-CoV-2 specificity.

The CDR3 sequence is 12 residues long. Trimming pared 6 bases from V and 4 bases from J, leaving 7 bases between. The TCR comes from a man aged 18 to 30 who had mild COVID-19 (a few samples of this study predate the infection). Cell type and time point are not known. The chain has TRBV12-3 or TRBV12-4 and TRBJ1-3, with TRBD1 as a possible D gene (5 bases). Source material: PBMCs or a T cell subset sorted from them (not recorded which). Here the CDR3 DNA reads TGTGCCAGCAGCAGGACAGGAAACACCATATATTTT. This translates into CASSRTGNTIYF.